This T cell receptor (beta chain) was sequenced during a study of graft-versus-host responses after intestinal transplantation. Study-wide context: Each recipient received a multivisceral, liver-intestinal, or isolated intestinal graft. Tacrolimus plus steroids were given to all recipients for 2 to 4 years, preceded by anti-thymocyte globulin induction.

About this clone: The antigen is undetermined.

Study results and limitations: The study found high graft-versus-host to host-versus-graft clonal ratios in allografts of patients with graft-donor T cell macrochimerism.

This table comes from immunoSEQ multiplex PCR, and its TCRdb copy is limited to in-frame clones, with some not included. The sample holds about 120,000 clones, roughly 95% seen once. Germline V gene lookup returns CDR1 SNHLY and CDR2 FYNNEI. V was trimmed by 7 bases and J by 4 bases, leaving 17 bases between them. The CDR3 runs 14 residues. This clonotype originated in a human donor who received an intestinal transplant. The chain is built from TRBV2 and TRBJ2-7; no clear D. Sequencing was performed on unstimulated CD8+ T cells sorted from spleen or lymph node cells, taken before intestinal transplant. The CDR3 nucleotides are TGTGCCAGCACCTCCGCCCCCCGCTTTTACGAGCAGTACTTC. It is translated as CASTSAPRFYEQYF.